This TCR beta chain originates from a study of blood T cell repertoires in COVID-19. Study information: The origin of the acute and convalescent COVID-19 samples was the United States, Italy and Spain. Sample material is recorded as cDNA or gDNA derived from T cells, B-cell-depleted T cells, or PBMCs.

In this sample, this clone turned up a few times. Losses at the gene ends were 3 bases for V and 10 bases for J; bases not matched to a gene: 17. This CDR3 region has 18 residues. Germline lookup yields CDR1 SGDLS and CDR2 YYNGEE. Methods used by the authors: How many nucleated cells were present was estimated from reference gene primer amplification. The table came from immunoSEQ multiplex PCR; TCRdb's copy has only in-frame clones and leaves some out. That table gives V, J and clone size, and the DNA gave D and trimming. The top ten hold about 6.9% of the sample, which has 150,000 to 250,000 clones, 82% seen once.

The V gene is TRBV9, the J gene TRBJ2-1; 12 bases agree with TRBD2. The sequencing input was peripheral blood. This clonotype was obtained from a human donor with acute or convalescent COVID-19. The donor label of this sample is uncertain. For the CDR3, the DNA is TGTGCCAGCAGCGCCCCGGGAAGGTCTAGCGGGAGGGGGGAGGAGCAGTTCTTC. This gives the protein CASSAPGRSSGRGEEQFF.